This TCR beta chain was observed in a study of T cells after yellow fever vaccination. Study-wide findings and caveats: Post-booster samples contained most primary-vaccination clones (approximately 95% CD4, 70% to 90% CD8).

To note about this clonotype: Its antigen remains unknown.

The TCR cDNA carried a universal primer site and UMIs from 5'RACE template switching. TCRdb called the 5' RACE reads again in MiXCR, with one record for every CDR3 protein. Of some 420,000 distinct CDR3 sequences detected, approximately 18% appear once; the ten largest clones hold 18%. Per the germline V gene, CDR1 is SGHKS and CDR2 is YYEKEE (reference sequence). Trimming removed 4 bases from V and 5 bases from J, with 13 bases in between. The CDR3 is made up of 13 amino acids. Sample: PBMCs, taken before the yellow fever booster vaccination. The receptor was isolated from a man in his late teens or twenties who received the YFV17D yellow fever vaccine. This rearrangement joins TRBV5-5 to TRBJ2-7; D is perhaps TRBD1 or TRBD2 (6 bases each). CDR3: CASSQGGLDEQYF. The CDR3 coding sequence is TGTGCCAGCAGCCAAGGGGGGCTTGACGAGCAGTACTTC.